This T cell receptor beta chain came from a study of blood T cells in healthy people across ages. A J-beta primer mix and a sample-barcoded 5' primer were used in a second PCR of about 6 to 12 cycles. TCRdb redid the calling of the 5' RACE reads with MiXCR, one entry per CDR3 protein. The sample carries fewer than 650,000 distinct CDR3 sequences, roughly a quarter recorded once. CDR1 and CDR2 from the germline V gene are SGHNT and YYREEE (reference sequence). J gave up 5 bases and V 7 bases, and 4 bases lay outside the gene matches. CDR3 length equals 12 residues. This sample was also put to use in a study of T cells of mothers and their children. From that paper: Persistent microchimeric T cell clones were not found at ~100 per million sensitivity.

The chain is built from TRBV5-4 and TRBJ1-1; 8 nucleotides agree with TRBD1. The sample was blood. The source is a boy aged 2 to 10 in good health. Written as DNA, the CDR3 is TGTGCCAGCCGGACAGGGAAAACTGAAGCTTTCTTT. Translation: CASRTGKTEAFF.